The count of the clone carrying this T cell receptor (beta chain) is one. This specimen belongs to a study of shared clonotypes between healthy human individuals. As processed by the authors: From ImmunoSEQ came sequences covering only the junction and carrying no quality scores, so filtering differed. Sequenced by immunoSEQ multiplex PCR; TCRdb stores in-frame clones only, minus some. D and trimming come from the DNA, and the V and J calls and clone size come from that table. The sample contains about 2.3 million clones, around 90% of which appear only once. The receptor was isolated from a man aged 18 to 30 in good health. Some clones in this sample may be carry-over from other donors' samples. Sequenced input: naive CD4+ T cells from PBMCs. This sample's subset: CD45RA+ positively selected.

CDR3 coding DNA: TGTGCCAGCAGCTTAGTAGGGAGGCAAGAGACCCAGTACTTC. The encoded protein is CASSLVGRQETQYF. This chain connects TRBV7-7 to TRBJ2-5, with D perhaps TRBD2 (6 bases). Germline CDR1 is SSHAT and CDR2 is FNYEAQ (reference sequence). This CDR3 has 14 amino acids. Trimming removed 1 base from V and 2 bases from J, with 8 bases in between.